This entry lists 21 T cell receptor beta chains sequenced from one sample in a study of blood T cells in healthy people across ages. Through a sample-barcoded 5' primer and a J-beta primer mix, a second PCR was run for about 7 to 12 cycles. TCRdb ran MiXCR on the 5' RACE reads and lists one entry per CDR3 protein. The sample yields nearly 1 million distinct CDR3 sequences, roughly 50% seen once. The source material was blood. The receptors derive from a woman aged 55-69 years in good health.

The chain recombines TRBV4-3 with TRBJ2-7, with D tentatively TRBD1 (5 bases). V was clipped by 2 bases and J by 2 bases, with 10 bases between them. Germline V lookup: CDR1 LGHNA, CDR2 YSLEER. This CDR3 has 14 residues. The chain's CDR3 is CASSQKGPPYEQYF. CDR3 bases: TGCGCCAGCAGCCAAAAGGGGCCCCCCTACGAGCAGTACTTC.

V gene TRBV28 combines with J gene TRBJ2-3, with 8 bases lining up with TRBD1. The CDR3 is 17 amino acids. In germline, CDR1 is MDHEN, CDR2 SYDVKM. V lost 5 bases to trimming and J lost 5 bases; unmatched junction nucleotides: 15. CDR3 residues: CASSPPAGTGPGDTQYF. CDR3 in DNA: TGTGCCAGCAGTCCACCCGCCGGGACAGGTCCTGGAGATACGCAGTATTTT.

In this sample, this clonotype is medium-sized. This may come from a read error, since a much larger clone is one base off. The chain carries TRBV20-1 and TRBJ2-1, with a tentative D call TRBD2 (6 bases). The closer fit of TRBJ2-7 to the DNA end suggests the J call may be wrong. The CDR3 extends over 16 amino acids. Germline V gives CDR1 DFQATT, CDR2 SNEGSKA (reference sequence). For the CDR3, the DNA is TGCAGTGCTAGTGGAAGGGTGGGAGGACTCTACAATGAGCAGTACTTC. Residues: CSASGRVGGLYNEQYF.

This clonotype was seen only a few times. The CDR3 sequence: CASSTDMVSYEQYF. CDR3 nucleotide sequence: TGTGCCAGCAGCACAGACATGGTATCCTACGAGCAGTACTTC. J is TRBJ2-7 and V is TRBV9; no definite D call. Per the germline V gene, CDR1 is SGDLS and CDR2 is YYNGEE. Trimming shortened V by 4 bases and J by 1 base, and 12 bases separated the two germline ends. This CDR3 comprises 14 residues.

This clonotype was seen a few times. The rearrangement joins TRBV29-1 to TRBJ2-7; 8 bases map to TRBD2. The CDR3 spans 13 residues. V was pared by 4 bases and J by 4 bases, with 6 bases of the junction left unmatched. CDR1 and CDR2 from the germline V gene are SQVTM and ANQGSEA. CDR3 residues: CSVGGGTRYEQYF. Here the CDR3 DNA reads TGCAGCGTTGGTGGAGGGACTAGGTACGAGCAGTACTTC.

The V call is TRBV7-6, the J call TRBJ2-1; no clear D. CDR3 size: 11 residues. Germline V gene lookup returns CDR1 SGHVS and CDR2 FNYEAQ. Between the trimmed V and J ends, which lost 4 bases and 15 bases, there was a span of 13 bases. The CDR3 is CASSSGPNPFF. The CDR3 bases are TGTGCCAGCAGCTCCGGCCCTAATCCGTTCTTC. Supplemented by reference TRBV7-6 and TRBJ2-1, the full variable domain reads GAGVSQSPRYKVTKRGQDVALRCDPISGHVSLYWYRQALGQGPEFLTYFNYEAQQDKSGLPNDRFSAERPEGSISTLTIQRTEQRDSAMYRCASSSGPNPFFGPGTRLTVL.

The chain has TRBV20-1 and TRBJ1-2; 10 nucleotides agree with TRBD1. Germline V gives CDR1 DFQATT, CDR2 SNEGSKA (reference sequence). The CDR3 runs to 15 residues. V dropped 5 bases and J dropped 6; count of bases not matched to a gene: 12. Here the CDR3 reads CSAPYDGTGADGYTF. CDR3 coding DNA: TGCAGTGCTCCCTACGATGGGACAGGGGCTGATGGCTACACCTTC.

The rearrangement uses TRBV20-1 and TRBJ2-1; D unclear. The CDR3 runs to 14 residues. The V gene lost 2 bases and the J gene lost 3 bases, with 11 bases spanning the gap. Germline CDR1 DFQATT, CDR2 SNEGSKA (reference sequence). This chain's CDR3 is CSARNLEGYNEQFF. DNA of the CDR3: TGCAGTGCTAGAAATCTGGAAGGCTACAATGAGCAGTTCTTC.

A few counts support this clonotype. This sequence joins TRBV28 and TRBJ1-1; a possible D gene is TRBD1 (6 bases). The germline V and J ends were trimmed by 4 bases and 3 bases, with 15 bases remaining between them. Germline V gives CDR1 MDHEN, CDR2 SYDVKM. The CDR3 loop spans 15 amino acids. As DNA, the CDR3 is TGTGCCAGCAGTTCACTAACAGGGTTGGACACTGAAGCTTTCTTT. Translating it yields CASSSLTGLDTEAFF.

This chain joins TRBV20-1 and TRBJ2-4; 11 bases agree with TRBD2. The end of the DNA is better explained by TRBJ2-7, so the J call may be wrong. There are 15 residues in the CDR3. Germline values: CDR1 DFQATT, CDR2 SNEGSKA (reference sequence). The CDR3 DNA is TGCAGTGCTAGGCCTAGCGGGAGGCAGAGTTACGAGCAGTACTTC. This sequence encodes CSARPSGRQSYEQYF.

Written as DNA, the CDR3 is TGTGCCAGCAGCACAAATCCAGGGTACCACAAGCAGTACTTC. It encodes CASSTNPGYHKQYF. The chain has TRBV7-8 and TRBJ2-4; possibly TRBD1 for D (5 bases). V lost 5 bases and J lost 13, with 21 bases in between. This CDR3 is 14 amino acids long. Germline-derived CDR1 and CDR2 are SGHVS and FQNEAQ.

This chain uses TRBV6-5 with TRBJ2-7; D is unresolved. Germline CDR1 and CDR2: MNHEY and SVGAGI. V was clipped by 2 bases and J by 7 bases, with 27 bases between them. The CDR3 consists of 18 residues. CDR3 in amino acids: CASSYRNIRRNSYNEQYF. The CDR3 bases are TGTGCCAGCAGTTACCGAAACATCAGGAGAAACTCCTACAATGAGCAGTACTTC.

This clonotype occurred a few times. CDR3 sequence reads: CASTASGLFGYTF. The DNA of the CDR3 is TGTGCCAGCACAGCCTCAGGGTTGTTTGGCTACACCTTC. The chain uses TRBV25-1 and TRBJ1-2, with a weak D call TRBD1 (5 bases). The CDR3 totals 13 residues. V dropped 7 bases and J dropped 7 bases, with 16 bases sitting between them. Germline CDR1 and CDR2: MGHDK and SYGVNS.

This clonotype was seen just once. The CDR3 spells CASSLGVLAGRRDEQYF. The CDR3 DNA reads as TGTGCCAGCAGCTTAGGGGTACTAGCGGGGCGGCGGGATGAGCAGTACTTC. The chain recombines TRBV11-3 with TRBJ2-5, with 10 bases fitting TRBD2. The V and J ends lost 1 base and 11 bases, in that order; junction bases with no gene match: 16. CDR1 SGHNT and CDR2 YENEEA come from the germline V gene. This CDR3 is built from 17 residues.

The gene calls are TRBV10-2 and TRBJ2-7; 12 bases line up with TRBD2. Trimming removed 10 bases from V and 0 bases from J; junction bases left unmatched: 4. The length of the CDR3 is 14 residues. Germline CDR1 WSHSY, CDR2 SAAADI. This chain's CDR3 is CAIMTSGSSYEQYF. The CDR3 region has the DNA TGCGCCATCATGACTAGCGGGAGCTCCTACGAGCAGTACTTC.

CDR3 nucleotide sequence: TGTGCCTGGAAAAAGGACTATGGCTACACCTTC. Amino acid sequence: CAWKKDYGYTF. V and J are TRBV30 and TRBJ1-2, with D hard to call. The CDR3 covers 11 residues. The V gene lost 4 bases and the J gene lost 3 bases, with 6 bases spanning the gap. Germline V lookup: CDR1 GTSNPN, CDR2 SVGIG (reference sequence).

On this clonotype itself: This may stem from a read error, because a much larger clone lies one nucleotide away. The V and J genes are TRBV11-2 and TRBJ2-7; D not resolved. V was trimmed by 5 bases and J by 0 bases, leaving 20 bases between them. The CDR3 has 17 residues. The germline V gene has CDR1 SGHAT and CDR2 FQNNGV. CDR3 in DNA: TGTGCCAGCAGCCCCAATCGACGGGCGATTAGCTCCTACGAGCAGTACTTC. Translation gives CASSPNRRAISSYEQYF.

There are a few counts of this clonotype. The genes are TRBV10-3 and TRBJ2-7, with 9 bases lining up with TRBD1. Germline V gene sequence: CDR1 ENHRY, CDR2 SYGVKD. The CDR3 contains 15 residues. Trimming at V came to 2 bases and at J to 5 bases, leaving 7 bases not matched to a gene. CDR3 loop: CAISEPRQGVHEQYF. In DNA, the CDR3 is TGTGCCATCAGTGAGCCGCGACAGGGGGTCCACGAGCAGTACTTC.

The J gene is TRBJ2-5, the V gene TRBV20-1; D may correspond to TRBD1 or TRBD2 (5 bases each). TRBJ2-7 explains the end of the DNA better; the J call may be wrong. From germline, CDR1 is DFQATT and CDR2 SNEGSKA (reference sequence). The CDR3 consists of 14 residues. CDR3 in DNA: TGCAGTGCTAGAGAGGGATCGGGGCCCTACGAGCAGTACTTC. It codes for CSAREGSGPYEQYF.

V and J are TRBV4-1 and TRBJ2-3; TRBD2 matches 8 bases. V shed 0 bases, J shed 1 base, and the junction held 9 bases outside the gene matches. This CDR3 contains 18 residues. Germline values: CDR1 MGHRA, CDR2 YSYEKL. CDR3 sequence reads: CASSQDRGTSKGTDTQYF. DNA for the CDR3: TGCGCCAGCAGCCAAGATCGGGGGACTAGTAAGGGCACAGATACGCAGTATTTT.

The chain carries TRBV15 and TRBJ1-4; D ambiguous. The CDR3 length is 16 residues. The ends were cut back, 5 bases at V and 4 bases at J, with 17 bases in the middle. The germline V gene encodes CDR1 LNHNV and CDR2 YYDKDF (reference sequence). Here the CDR3 reads CATSPTVVGVNEKLFF. The CDR3 region has the DNA TGTGCCACCAGCCCGACTGTCGTAGGCGTTAATGAAAAACTGTTTTTT.